The clone carrying this TCR beta chain was detected a few times. The CDR3 has 13 residues. Deletions cut 1 base from V and 1 base from J, with 8 bases between. CDR1 is GTSNPN, CDR2 SVGIG, per germline (reference sequence). The data belong to a study of blood T cells in healthy people across ages. Primers used in a second PCR of about 6 to 11 cycles were a sample-barcoded 5' primer and a J-beta primer mix. TCRdb independently ran MiXCR on the 5' RACE reads; one entry per CDR3 protein. The data show roughly 1.6 million distinct CDR3 sequences, about 31% seen once. Sequences were obtained from blood. The TCR originated in a young woman in good health. The chain combines TRBV30 with TRBJ2-7, with D perhaps TRBD1 (5 bases). The CDR3 DNA is TGTGCCTGGAGTGGAGACAGATCCTACGAGCAGTACTTC. Translating gives CAWSGDRSYEQYF.